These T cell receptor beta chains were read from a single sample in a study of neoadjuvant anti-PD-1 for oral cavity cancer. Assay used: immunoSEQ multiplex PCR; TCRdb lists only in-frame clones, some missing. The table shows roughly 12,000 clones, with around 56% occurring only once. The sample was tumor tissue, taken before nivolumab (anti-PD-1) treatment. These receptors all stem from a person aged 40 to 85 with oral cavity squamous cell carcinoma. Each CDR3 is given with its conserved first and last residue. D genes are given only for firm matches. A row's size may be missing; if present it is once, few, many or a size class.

CASSPQGSVGAQYF,TGTGCCAGCAGCCCCCAGGGGAGCGTGGGTGCCCAGTACTTC,TRBV9,TRBJ2-5,.,.
CASSSTSGETQYF,TGTGCCAGCAGCTCGACTAGTGGTGAGACCCAGTACTTC,TRBV7-3,TRBJ2-5,.,.
CASNLCETHNEQFF,TGTGCCAGCAACCTCTGCGAGACCCACAATGAGCAGTTCTTC,TRBV21-1,TRBJ2-1,.,few
CASSLDGILDEQFF,TGTGCCAGCAGCTTAGACGGGATCCTCGATGAGCAGTTCTTC,TRBV11-1,TRBJ2-1,.,few
CATSRGGQGAAGYTF,TGTGCCACCAGCAGAGGAGGACAGGGGGCTGCTGGCTACACCTTC,TRBV15,TRBJ1-2,TRBD1,.
CASSYRGQAGANVLTF,TGTGCCAGCAGCTACAGGGGGCAGGCTGGGGCCAACGTCCTGACTTTC,TRBV7-8,TRBJ2-6,TRBD1,.
CSVAGTGGSYEQYF,TGCAGCGTCGCCGGGACAGGGGGAAGCTACGAGCAGTACTTC,TRBV29-1,TRBJ2-7,TRBD1,.
CASSEGQLNTGELFF,TGTGCCAGCAGTGAGGGACAGTTGAACACCGGGGAGCTGTTTTTT,TRBV28,TRBJ2-2,TRBD1,.
CASSLAGESDTQYF,TGTGCCAGCAGTTTAGCGGGAGAATCAGATACGCAGTATTTT,TRBV28,TRBJ2-3,TRBD2,few
CASSTGPSLTQYF,TGTGCCAGTAGTACCGGACCAAGTCTTACGCAGTATTTT,TRBV19,TRBJ2-3,.,few
CASSQSPSGYNEQFF,TGCGCCAGCAGCCAATCTCCTAGCGGCTACAATGAGCAGTTCTTC,TRBV4-1,TRBJ2-1,TRBD2,few
CASSLGAGDGETQYF,TGTGCCAGCAGCTTAGGAGCGGGAGACGGTGAGACCCAGTACTTC,TRBV7-3,TRBJ2-5,TRBD2,medium-sized
CSVLNREGPDTQYF,TGCAGCGTACTAAACAGGGAGGGACCGGATACGCAGTATTTT,TRBV29-1,TRBJ2-3,.,.
CSVEPVGVETQYF,TGCAGCGTTGAGCCGGTTGGGGTGGAGACCCAGTACTTC,TRBV29-1,TRBJ2-5,.,.
CASWPPGTAGRNEQFF,TGTGCCAGCTGGCCTCCCGGGACAGCGGGGAGGAATGAGCAGTTCTTC,TRBV7-9,TRBJ2-1,.,medium-sized
CASTEGALGNTEAFF,TGTGCCAGCACCGAGGGGGCCCTTGGGAACACTGAAGCTTTCTTT,TRBV5-5,TRBJ1-1,TRBD1,.
CASSLSGGTDTQYF,TGCGCCAGCAGCTTGTCGGGGGGCACAGATACGCAGTATTTT,TRBV5-1,TRBJ2-3,.,.
CASRSGMNTGELFF,TGTGCCAGCAGGTCAGGGATGAACACCGGGGAGCTGTTTTTT,TRBV28,TRBJ2-2,.,.
CASSGKQGSGTEAFF,TGTGCCAGCAGTGGTAAACAGGGATCGGGAACTGAAGCTTTCTTT,TRBV6-1,TRBJ1-1,.,few
CASRTYREAGANVLTF,TGTGCCAGCAGGACTTATAGGGAGGCCGGGGCCAACGTCCTGACTTTC,TRBV28,TRBJ2-6,.,.
CASRPPRYGGSLTGELFF,TGTGCCAGTAGACCCCCCCGCTATGGCGGGAGTCTTACCGGGGAGCTGTTTTTT,TRBV19,TRBJ2-2,TRBD2,few
CARSFYGRGTGELFF,TGTGCCAGAAGCTTTTACGGGAGGGGTACCGGGGAGCTGTTTTTT,TRBV5-3,TRBJ2-2,TRBD2,.
CASSYRNTEAFF,TGTGCCAGCAGTTACCGGAACACTGAAGCTTTCTTT,TRBV6-5,TRBJ1-1,.,.
CASSDLGGESSYEQYF,TGTGCCAGCAGTGATCTAGGGGGGGAGAGCTCCTACGAGCAGTACTTC,TRBV6-1,TRBJ2-7,.,few
CASSSGTGTYEQYF,TGCGCCAGCAGCTCCGGGACAGGGACCTACGAGCAGTACTTC,TRBV5-1,TRBJ2-7,TRBD1,.
CASSLGGQNTEAFF,TGTGCCAGCAGCTTAGGGGGACAGAACACTGAAGCTTTCTTT,TRBV7-9,TRBJ1-1,.,.
CASTLHGESTDTQYF,TGCGCCAGCACCCTGCACGGGGAGAGCACAGATACGCAGTATTTT,TRBV5-1,TRBJ2-3,.,.
CASSPGGPGSTDTQYF,TGTGCCAGCAGCCCCGGGGGACCCGGGAGCACAGATACGCAGTATTTT,TRBV11-3,TRBJ2-3,.,.
CAWSVMETQYF,TGTGCCTGGAGTGTAATGGAGACCCAGTACTTC,TRBV30,TRBJ2-5,.,once
CASSLTPAGPGNEQFF,TGTGCCAGCAGCTTAACCCCCGCAGGCCCGGGTAATGAGCAGTTCTTC,TRBV7-3,TRBJ2-1,.,.
CASSIWGVNTEAFF,TGTGCCAGTAGTATATGGGGAGTGAACACTGAAGCTTTCTTT,TRBV19,TRBJ1-1,.,.
CAWGRGGEQFF,TGTGCCTGGGGGAGGGGAGGGGAGCAGTTCTTC,TRBV30,TRBJ2-1,TRBD2,.
CASSDPGGTGELFF,TGCGCCAGCAGTGATCCCGGTGGCACCGGGGAGCTGTTTTTT,TRBV10-1,TRBJ2-2,.,.
CASSAFDPGVLRRPQHF,TGTGCCAGCAGTGCCTTTGACCCAGGGGTCCTGCGTCGGCCCCAGCATTTT,TRBV27,TRBJ1-5,.,.
CARQGAIPFTEAFF,TGTGCCCGCCAAGGGGCGATCCCATTCACTGAAGCTTTCTTT,TRBV30,TRBJ1-1,.,.
CASTGRGQGSGNTIYF,TGTGCCAGCACGGGACGGGGACAGGGCAGCGGAAACACCATATATTTT,TRBV6-6,TRBJ1-3,TRBD1,.
CASSLSGAGKTQYF,TGTGCCAGCAGCCTTAGCGGGGCAGGGAAGACCCAGTACTTC,TRBV14,TRBJ2-5,TRBD2,once
CASSPGTGGAGGYTF,TGTGCCAGCAGCCCAGGGACAGGGGGCGCAGGCGGCTACACCTTC,TRBV7-3,TRBJ1-2,TRBD1,.
CASSDRGAREETQYF,TGTGCCAGCAGTGATCGTGGGGCCAGGGAGGAGACCCAGTACTTC,TRBV2,TRBJ2-5,.,few
CASSEGWEQYF,TGTGCCAGCAGTGAGGGGTGGGAGCAGTACTTC,TRBV2,TRBJ2-7,.,few